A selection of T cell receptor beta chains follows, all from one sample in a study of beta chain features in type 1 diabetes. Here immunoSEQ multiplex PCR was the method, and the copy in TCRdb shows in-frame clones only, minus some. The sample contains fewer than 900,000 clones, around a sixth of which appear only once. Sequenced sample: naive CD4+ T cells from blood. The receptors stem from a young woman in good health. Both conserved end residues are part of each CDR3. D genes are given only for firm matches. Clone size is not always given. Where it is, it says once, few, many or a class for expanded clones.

TGTGCCAGCAGTGACAGGGTTTCGCAGGCTTTCTTT | CASSDRVSQAFF | . | TRBJ1-1 | few | TRBV6-1
TGCGCCAGCAGCCCGGGCGAGATAAACTATGGCTACACCTTC | CASSPGEINYGYTF | . | TRBJ1-2 | few | TRBV5-1
TGTGCCAGCAGTTTCAAGGGGCTAGCGGGCTACAATGAGCAGTTCTTC | CASSFKGLAGYNEQFF | TRBD2 | TRBJ2-1 | few | TRBV28
TGTGCCAGCAGTTTACTCGCAGACACTACCTATGGCTACACCTTC | CASSLLADTTYGYTF | . | TRBJ1-2 | few | TRBV27
TGTGCCAGTACCCGCGGGGGAACACCAGATACGCAGTATTTT | CASTRGGTPDTQYF | TRBD2 | TRBJ2-3 | few | TRBV19
TGTGCCTCGGCCCGGGTCGGGAGCCCTGAAGCTTTCTTT | CASARVGSPEAFF | . | TRBJ1-1 | . | TRBV7-2
TGTGCCAGCAGCTTAGTGTCAACCCCGCAGTATTTT | CASSLVSTPQYF | . | TRBJ2-3 | few | TRBV7-2
TGTGCCAGCAGCGCTCGTCGGGAGACAGCCACAGATACGCAGTATTTT | CASSARRETATDTQYF | . | TRBJ2-3 | . | TRBV9
TGTGCCAGCAGTCTTCGGCCAACCGAGCAGTACTTC | CASSLRPTEQYF | . | TRBJ2-7 | few | TRBV6-1
TGTGCCAGCAGTTTAGAGGGGGCGAGAAACATTCAGTACTTC | CASSLEGARNIQYF | TRBD1 | TRBJ2-4 | . | TRBV28
TGTGCCAGCAGCCCGGGACTCGAACATCAGCCCCAGCATTTT | CASSPGLEHQPQHF | . | TRBJ1-5 | . | TRBV5-4
TGTGCCAGCAGCTCCGGACTACAGAACACCGGGGAGCTGTTTTTT | CASSSGLQNTGELFF | . | TRBJ2-2 | . | TRBV7-9
TGTGCAACGGGGGGGGACGCAAATCAGCCCCAGCATTTT | CATGGDANQPQHF | . | TRBJ1-5 | few | TRBV28
TGTGCCAGCAGCTTAGTCGTCTTAGGACAAGAGACCCAGTACTTC | CASSLVVLGQETQYF | . | TRBJ2-5 | . | TRBV7-2
TGTGCCAGCAGCTATTACCAGAGCACAGATACGCAGTATTTT | CASSYYQSTDTQYF | . | TRBJ2-3 | . | TRBV11-2
TGTGCCAGCAGCCAAGAGGGACTAGCGGTTACCCGAAGCTCCTACAATGAGCAGTTCTTC | CASSQEGLAVTRSSYNEQFF | TRBD2 | TRBJ2-1 | . | TRBV4-2
TGTGCCAGCCAAAACAGGGGGCACACAGATACGCAGTATTTT | CASQNRGHTDTQYF | TRBD1 | TRBJ2-3 | . | TRBV18
TGTGCCAGCAGCGCACCAACGGGGACAGCCCTCAATGAGCAGTTCTTC | CASSAPTGTALNEQFF | TRBD1 | TRBJ2-1 | few | TRBV13
TGTGCTAGCAGCTTTCAACGGGGCTCCTTCGGCACAGATACGCAGTATTTT | CASSFQRGSFGTDTQYF | . | TRBJ2-3 | . | TRBV7-7
TGTGCCAGCTCACCTCAAGGGGGATCCTATGGCTACACCTTC | CASSPQGGSYGYTF | . | TRBJ1-2 | few | TRBV18
TGTGCCAGTAGTATACCGGGCGGCTTAGATACGCAGTATTTT | CASSIPGGLDTQYF | . | TRBJ2-3 | few | TRBV19
TGTGCCAGCTCTCAACTAGCGGGTAGCACAGATACGCAGTATTTT | CASSQLAGSTDTQYF | TRBD2 | TRBJ2-3 | . | TRBV2
TGTGCCAGCAGTTATCTGGGCAGGGGATACAATGAGCAGTTCTTC | CASSYLGRGYNEQFF | . | TRBJ2-1 | . | TRBV6-5
TGTGCCAGCAGCTTACCCCTATCTGGCTACGAGCAGTACTTC | CASSLPLSGYEQYF | . | TRBJ2-7 | . | TRBV7-2
TGTGCCACCAGCAGAAGACAGGGGGTGACCGGGGAGCTGTTTTTT | CATSRRQGVTGELFF | TRBD1 | TRBJ2-2 | . | TRBV15
TGTGCCAGCAGTTTTGTCCCTGTAGAGACCCAGTACTTC | CASSFVPVETQYF | . | TRBJ2-5 | . | TRBV28
TGTGCCACCAGCAGACGGGACAGCTCCACAGATACGCAGTATTTT | CATSRRDSSTDTQYF | TRBD1 | TRBJ2-3 | few | TRBV15
TGTGCCAGCTCACCATTCGCTAGCGAAGAGACCCAGTACTTC | CASSPFASEETQYF | . | TRBJ2-5 | . | TRBV18
TGTGCCAGCAGCCGGGGGGTTAGCCCAGATACGCAGTATTTT | CASSRGVSPDTQYF | TRBD2 | TRBJ2-3 | . | TRBV7-9
TGTGCCAGCAGCTTAGCCTGGGAAAACATTCAGTACTTC | CASSLAWENIQYF | . | TRBJ2-4 | . | TRBV7-2
TGTGCCAGCAGTTTACGGGGGGGGTCAACAGGGACCCAGTACTTC | CASSLRGGSTGTQYF | TRBD2 | TRBJ2-5 | . | TRBV28
TGTGCCAGCAGCTTTGGGACTAGCGAGTGGGAGACCCAGTACTTC | CASSFGTSEWETQYF | TRBD2 | TRBJ2-5 | few | TRBV5-6
TGTGCCAGCAGTCGTACCGGGGAGCTGTTTTTT | CASSRTGELFF | . | TRBJ2-2 | . | TRBV6-6
TGTGCCAGCAGCTGGACTGTCAGCTCCTACAATGAGCAGTTCTTC | CASSWTVSSYNEQFF | . | TRBJ2-1 | few | TRBV11-1
TGCGCCAGCAGTCCACTAGCGGGAATGGGCACCGGGGAGCTGTTTTTT | CASSPLAGMGTGELFF | TRBD2 | TRBJ2-2 | few | TRBV23-1
TGTGCCAGCAGTTATGGGCTGGCGCAGTATTTT | CASSYGLAQYF | . | TRBJ2-3 | . | TRBV6-5
TGTGCCAGCAGCTCGAGGTCCGGTAATGAGCAGTTCTTC | CASSSRSGNEQFF | . | TRBJ2-1 | few | TRBV7-9
TGCAGCGTTGAAAAGGACAGGGCGTCTGGCTACACCTTC | CSVEKDRASGYTF | TRBD1 | TRBJ1-2 | few | TRBV29-1
TGTGCCAGCAGTTTAGGGTATAACTATGGCTACACCTTC | CASSLGYNYGYTF | . | TRBJ1-2 | . | TRBV28
TGTGCCAGCAGCAATGGACCCCGCGTTTCCTACAATGAGCAGTTCTTC | CASSNGPRVSYNEQFF | . | TRBJ2-1 | few | TRBV5-4
TGTGCCATCAGCGGACACCCAACTAATGAAAAACTGTTTTTT | CAISGHPTNEKLFF | . | TRBJ1-4 | . | TRBV10-3
TGTGCCAGCAGCTTAGGCCGGGACAGACCAGATACGCAGTATTTT | CASSLGRDRPDTQYF | TRBD1 | TRBJ2-3 | . | TRBV7-3
TGTGCCAGCAGCTTGTACCAATCTAGGTCCTACGAGCAGTACTTC | CASSLYQSRSYEQYF | . | TRBJ2-7 | . | TRBV5-6
TGCGCCAGCAGTCAATCGGCAGGGGCCTCTGGAAACACCATATATTTT | CASSQSAGASGNTIYF | . | TRBJ1-3 | . | TRBV23-1
TGTGCCAGCAGTTATCCGAGCTGGCGTGGAAACACCATATATTTT | CASSYPSWRGNTIYF | . | TRBJ1-3 | . | TRBV6-6
TGTGCCAGCGGGACTTCCGGCTACGAGCAGTACTTC | CASGTSGYEQYF | . | TRBJ2-7 | . | TRBV6-6
TGTGCCAGCAGCGTAGCAGGACAAAACACCGGGGAGCTGTTTTTT | CASSVAGQNTGELFF | . | TRBJ2-2 | . | TRBV9
TGTGCCAGCAGAACGCGGAGTCTAGCGGGACGGACGCCCTACAATGAGCAGTTCTTC | CASRTRSLAGRTPYNEQFF | TRBD2 | TRBJ2-1 | few | TRBV2
TGTGCCAGCAGCCCTCCCTTGACAGGACCTATTCAGTACTTC | CASSPPLTGPIQYF | . | TRBJ2-4 | . | TRBV28
TGTGCCAGTAGTAATCCTGCTGGACAGGGAAACACAGATACGCAGTATTTT | CASSNPAGQGNTDTQYF | TRBD1 | TRBJ2-3 | few | TRBV19
TGTGCCAGCAGTCCGTTGACCCCGGGCTGGACCTTC | CASSPLTPGWTF | . | TRBJ1-2 | few | TRBV28
TGTGCTAGTGGTTTGGTAGTCAATCCCTATGGCTACACCTTC | CASGLVVNPYGYTF | . | TRBJ1-2 | few | TRBV12-5
TGTGCCAGCAGCCCCGGGACTAGTAAGGGTTGGGTCGTACGCAATGAGCAGTTCTTC | CASSPGTSKGWVVRNEQFF | TRBD2 | TRBJ2-1 | . | TRBV7-9
TGTGCCAGCTCACCCCAGAGACAGGGAAACACCGGGGAGCTGTTTTTT | CASSPQRQGNTGELFF | TRBD1 | TRBJ2-2 | . | TRBV18
TGTGCCAGCAGCTTGGGTAGGGCTGAAAAACTGTTTTTT | CASSLGRAEKLFF | . | TRBJ1-4 | few | TRBV4-2